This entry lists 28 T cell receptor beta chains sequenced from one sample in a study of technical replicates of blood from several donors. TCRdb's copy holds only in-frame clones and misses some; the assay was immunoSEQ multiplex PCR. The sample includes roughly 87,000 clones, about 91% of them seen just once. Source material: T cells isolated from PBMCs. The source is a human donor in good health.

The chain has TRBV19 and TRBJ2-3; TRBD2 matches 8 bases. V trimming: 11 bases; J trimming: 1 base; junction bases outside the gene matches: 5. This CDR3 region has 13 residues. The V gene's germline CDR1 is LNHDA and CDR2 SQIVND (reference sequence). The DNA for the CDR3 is TGTGCCTCAGGGACTAGTGGCACAGATACGCAGTATTTT. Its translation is CASGTSGTDTQYF. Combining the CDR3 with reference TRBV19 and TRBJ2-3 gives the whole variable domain DGGITQSPKYLFRKEGQNVTLSCEQNLNHDAMYWYRQDPGQGLRLIYYSQIVNDFQKGDIAEGYSVSREKKESFPLTVTSAQKNPTAFYLCASGTSGTDTQYFGPGTRLTVL.

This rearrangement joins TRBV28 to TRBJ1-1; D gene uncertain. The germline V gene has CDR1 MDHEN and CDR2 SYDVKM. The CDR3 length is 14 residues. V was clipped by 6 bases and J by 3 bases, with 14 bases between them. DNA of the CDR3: TGTGCCAGCAGCCCGCTGGAGGTGGACACTGAAGCTTTCTTT. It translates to CASSPLEVDTEAFF. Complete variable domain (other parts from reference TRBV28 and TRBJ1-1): DVKVTQSSRYLVKRTGEKVFLECVQDMDHENMFWYRQDPGLGLRLIYFSYDVKMKEKGDIPEGYSVSREKKERFSLILESASTNQTSMYLCASSPLEVDTEAFFGQGTRLTVV.

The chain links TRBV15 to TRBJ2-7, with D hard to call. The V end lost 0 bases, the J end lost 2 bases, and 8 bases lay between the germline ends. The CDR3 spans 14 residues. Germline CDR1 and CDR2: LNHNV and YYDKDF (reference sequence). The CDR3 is CATSRDRIPYEQYF. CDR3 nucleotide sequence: TGTGCCACCAGCAGAGACAGAATTCCCTACGAGCAGTACTTC.

CDR3 residues: CASSPRDRAYEQYF. The CDR3, as DNA: TGTGCCAGCTCACCAAGGGACAGGGCCTACGAGCAGTACTTC. The chain is built from TRBV18 and TRBJ2-7, with 9 bases identical to TRBD1. After removal of 2 bases from V and 2 bases from J, the junction contained 1 base not matched to a gene. Germline CDR1 reads KGHSH; CDR2 reads LQKENI. CDR3 length: 14 amino acids.

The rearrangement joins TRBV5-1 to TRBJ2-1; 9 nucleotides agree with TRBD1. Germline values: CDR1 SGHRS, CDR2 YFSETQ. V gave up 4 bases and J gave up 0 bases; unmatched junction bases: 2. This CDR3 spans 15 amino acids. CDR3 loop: CASSQQGASYNEQFF. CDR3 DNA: TGCGCCAGCAGCCAACAGGGGGCCTCCTACAATGAGCAGTTCTTC.

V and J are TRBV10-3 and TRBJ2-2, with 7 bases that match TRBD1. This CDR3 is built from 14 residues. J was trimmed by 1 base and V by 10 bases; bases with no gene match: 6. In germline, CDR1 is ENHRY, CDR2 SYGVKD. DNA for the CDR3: TGTGCCACCCAGGGACAGCGGAACACCGGGGAGCTGTTTTTT. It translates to CATQGQRNTGELFF.

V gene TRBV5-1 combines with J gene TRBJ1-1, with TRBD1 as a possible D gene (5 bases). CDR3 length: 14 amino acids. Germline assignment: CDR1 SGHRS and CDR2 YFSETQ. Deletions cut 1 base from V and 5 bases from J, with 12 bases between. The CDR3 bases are TGCGCCAGCAGCTTGTCAGGGTCGGATACTGAAGCTTTCTTT. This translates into CASSLSGSDTEAFF.

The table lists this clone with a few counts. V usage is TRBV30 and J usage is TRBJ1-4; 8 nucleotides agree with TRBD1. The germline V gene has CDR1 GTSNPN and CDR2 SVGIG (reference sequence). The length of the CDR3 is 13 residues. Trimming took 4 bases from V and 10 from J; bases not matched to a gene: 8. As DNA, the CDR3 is TGTGCCTGGACCTCAGGGGGCGAGGGAAAACTGTTTTTT. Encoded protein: CAWTSGGEGKLFF.

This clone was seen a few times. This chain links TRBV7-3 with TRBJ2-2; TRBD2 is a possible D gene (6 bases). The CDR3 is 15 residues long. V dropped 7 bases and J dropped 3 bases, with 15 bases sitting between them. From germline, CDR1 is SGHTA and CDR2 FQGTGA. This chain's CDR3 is CASNKGLPYTGELFF. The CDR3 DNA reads TGTGCCAGCAACAAGGGACTCCCCTACACCGGGGAGCTGTTTTTT.

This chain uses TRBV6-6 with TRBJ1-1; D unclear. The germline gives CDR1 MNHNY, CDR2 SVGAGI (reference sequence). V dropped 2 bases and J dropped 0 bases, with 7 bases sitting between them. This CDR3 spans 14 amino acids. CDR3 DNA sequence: TGTGCCAGCAGTTACCCAGGAATGAACACTGAAGCTTTCTTT. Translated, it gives CASSYPGMNTEAFF.

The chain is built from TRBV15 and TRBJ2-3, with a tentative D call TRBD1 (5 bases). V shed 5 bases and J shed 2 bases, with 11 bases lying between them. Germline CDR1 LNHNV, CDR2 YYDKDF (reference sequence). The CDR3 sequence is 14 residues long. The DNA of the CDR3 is TGTGCCACCAGCGGGGCCGGTCTCACAGATACGCAGTATTTT. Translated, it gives CATSGAGLTDTQYF.

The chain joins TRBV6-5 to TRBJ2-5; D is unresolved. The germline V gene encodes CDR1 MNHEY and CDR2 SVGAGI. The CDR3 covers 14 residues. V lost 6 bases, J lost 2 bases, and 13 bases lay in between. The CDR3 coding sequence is TGTGCCAGCAGGAGCCAGGTGCTACAAGAGACCCAGTACTTC. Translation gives CASRSQVLQETQYF.

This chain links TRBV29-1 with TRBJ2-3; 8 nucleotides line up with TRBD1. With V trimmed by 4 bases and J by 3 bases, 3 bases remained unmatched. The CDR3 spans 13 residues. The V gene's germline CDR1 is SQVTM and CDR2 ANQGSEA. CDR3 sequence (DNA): TGCAGCGTTGCCGACAGGGGAACAGATACGCAGTATTTT. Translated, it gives CSVADRGTDTQYF.

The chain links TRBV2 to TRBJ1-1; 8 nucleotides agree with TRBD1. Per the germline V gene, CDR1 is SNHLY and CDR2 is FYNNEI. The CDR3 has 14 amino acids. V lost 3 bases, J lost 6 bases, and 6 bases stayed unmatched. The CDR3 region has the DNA TGTGCCAGCAGTGATAACAGGGGGATCTCTGAAGCTTTCTTT. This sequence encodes CASSDNRGISEAFF.

The CDR3 nucleotides read TGTGCCAGCAGTCCACAACCCCCGGGACAGCGAAGACCCTACGAGCAGTACTTC. It is translated as CASSPQPPGQRRPYEQYF. The V call is TRBV28, the J call TRBJ2-7, with 7 bases fitting TRBD1. V shed 5 bases and J 2 bases; nucleotides not matched to a gene: 18. CDR3 length: 18 residues. Germline V gene data show CDR1 as MDHEN and CDR2 as SYDVKM.

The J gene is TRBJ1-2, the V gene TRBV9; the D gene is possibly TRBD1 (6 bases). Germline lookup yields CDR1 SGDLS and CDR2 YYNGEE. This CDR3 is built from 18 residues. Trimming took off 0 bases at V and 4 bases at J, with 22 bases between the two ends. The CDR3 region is CASSVGMAGADFGYGYTF. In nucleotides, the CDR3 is TGTGCCAGCAGCGTAGGTATGGCAGGGGCAGATTTTGGCTATGGCTACACCTTC.

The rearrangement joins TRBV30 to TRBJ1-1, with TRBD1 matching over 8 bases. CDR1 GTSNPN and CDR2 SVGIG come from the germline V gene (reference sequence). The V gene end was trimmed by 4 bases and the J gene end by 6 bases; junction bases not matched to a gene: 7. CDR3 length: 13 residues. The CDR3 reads CAWKIDRGAEAFF. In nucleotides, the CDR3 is TGTGCCTGGAAAATCGACAGGGGCGCTGAAGCTTTCTTT. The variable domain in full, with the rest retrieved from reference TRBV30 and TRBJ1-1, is SQTIHQWPATLVQPVGSPLSLECTVEGTSNPNLYWYRQAAGRGLQLLFYSVGIGQISSEVPQNLSASRPQDRQFILSSKKLLLSDSGFYLCAWKIDRGAEAFFGQGTRLTVV.

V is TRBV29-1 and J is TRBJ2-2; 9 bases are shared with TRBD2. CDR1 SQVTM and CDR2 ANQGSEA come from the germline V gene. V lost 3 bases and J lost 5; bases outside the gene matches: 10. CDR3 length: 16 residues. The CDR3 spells CSVDGWGTSRTGELFF. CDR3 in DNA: TGCAGCGTTGACGGTTGGGGGACTAGCAGAACCGGGGAGCTGTTTTTT.

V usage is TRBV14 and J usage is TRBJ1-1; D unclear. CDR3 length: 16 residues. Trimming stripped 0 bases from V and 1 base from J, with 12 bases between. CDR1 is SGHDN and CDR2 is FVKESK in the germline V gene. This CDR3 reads CASSQDSGGRNTEAFF. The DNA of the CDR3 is TGTGCCAGCAGCCAAGATAGTGGAGGGAGGAACACTGAAGCTTTCTTT. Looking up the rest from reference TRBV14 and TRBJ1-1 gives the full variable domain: EAGVTQFPSHSVIEKGQTVTLRCDPISGHDNLYWYRRVMGKEIKFLLHFVKESKQDESGMPNNRFLAERTGGTYSTLKVQPAELEDSGVYFCASSQDSGGRNTEAFFGQGTRLTVV.

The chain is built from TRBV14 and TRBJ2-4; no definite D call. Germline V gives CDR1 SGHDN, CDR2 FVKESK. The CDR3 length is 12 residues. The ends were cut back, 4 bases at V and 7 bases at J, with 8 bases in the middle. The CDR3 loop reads CASSPTWNIQYF. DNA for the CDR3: TGTGCCAGCAGCCCTACTTGGAACATTCAGTACTTC. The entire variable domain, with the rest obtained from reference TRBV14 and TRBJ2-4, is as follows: EAGVTQFPSHSVIEKGQTVTLRCDPISGHDNLYWYRRVMGKEIKFLLHFVKESKQDESGMPNNRFLAERTGGTYSTLKVQPAELEDSGVYFCASSPTWNIQYFGAGTRLSVL.

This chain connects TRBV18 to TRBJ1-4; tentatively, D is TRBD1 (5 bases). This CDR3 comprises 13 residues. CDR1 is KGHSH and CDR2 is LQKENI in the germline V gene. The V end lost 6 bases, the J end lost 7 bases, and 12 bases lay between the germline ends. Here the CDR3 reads CASSPGHGEKLFF. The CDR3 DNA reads TGTGCCAGCTCTCCAGGGCATGGTGAAAAACTGTTTTTT.

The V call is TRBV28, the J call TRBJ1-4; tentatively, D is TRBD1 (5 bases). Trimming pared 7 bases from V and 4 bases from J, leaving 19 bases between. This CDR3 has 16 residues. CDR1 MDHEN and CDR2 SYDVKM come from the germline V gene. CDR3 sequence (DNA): TGTGCCAGCAAGTTAAGGGAATCAGGGAATAATGAAAAACTGTTTTTT. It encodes CASKLRESGNNEKLFF.

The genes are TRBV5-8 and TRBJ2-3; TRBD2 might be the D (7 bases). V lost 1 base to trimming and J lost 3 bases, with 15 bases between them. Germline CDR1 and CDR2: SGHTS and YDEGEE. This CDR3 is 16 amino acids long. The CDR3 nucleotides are TGTGCCAGCAGCTTGATTTTGGGGGGGCCGACAGATACGCAGTATTTT. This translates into CASSLILGGPTDTQYF.

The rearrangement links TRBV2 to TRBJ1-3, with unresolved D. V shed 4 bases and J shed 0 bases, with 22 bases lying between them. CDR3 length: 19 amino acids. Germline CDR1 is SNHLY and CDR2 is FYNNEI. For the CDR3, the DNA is TGTGCCAGCAGTGTTACCGGGTCCCCCACCTTCTACTCTGGAAACACCATATATTTT. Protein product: CASSVTGSPTFYSGNTIYF.

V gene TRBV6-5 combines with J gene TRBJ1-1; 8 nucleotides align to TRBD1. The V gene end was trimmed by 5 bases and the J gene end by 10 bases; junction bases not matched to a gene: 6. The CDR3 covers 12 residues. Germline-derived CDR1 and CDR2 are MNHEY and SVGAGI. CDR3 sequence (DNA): TGTGCCAGCAGTCAACGAGGGACAGGAGCTTTCTTT. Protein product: CASSQRGTGAFF.

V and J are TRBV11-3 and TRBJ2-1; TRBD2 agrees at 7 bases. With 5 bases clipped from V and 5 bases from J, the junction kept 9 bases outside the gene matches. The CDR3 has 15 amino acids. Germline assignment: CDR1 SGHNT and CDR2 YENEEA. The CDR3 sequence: CASSAAGTTHNEQFF. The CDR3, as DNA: TGTGCCAGCAGCGCAGCCGGGACTACCCACAATGAGCAGTTCTTC. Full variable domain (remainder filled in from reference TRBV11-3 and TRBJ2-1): EAGVVQSPRYKIIEKKQPVAFWCNPISGHNTLYWYLQNLGQGPELLIRYENEEAVDDSQLPKDRFSAERLKGVDSTLKIQPAELGDSAVYLCASSAAGTTHNEQFFGPGTRLTVL.

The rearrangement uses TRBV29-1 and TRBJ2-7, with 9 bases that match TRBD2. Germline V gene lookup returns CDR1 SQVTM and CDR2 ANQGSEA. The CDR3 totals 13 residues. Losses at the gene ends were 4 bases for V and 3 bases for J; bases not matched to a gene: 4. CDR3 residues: CSVGTSALYEQYF. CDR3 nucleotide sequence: TGCAGCGTTGGGACTAGCGCGCTCTACGAGCAGTACTTC.

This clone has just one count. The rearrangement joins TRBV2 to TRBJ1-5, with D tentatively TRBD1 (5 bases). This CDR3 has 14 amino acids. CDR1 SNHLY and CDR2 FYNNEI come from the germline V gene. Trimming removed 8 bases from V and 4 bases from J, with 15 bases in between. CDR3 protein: CASVLEGRNQPQHF. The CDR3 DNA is TGTGCCAGCGTCCTTGAGGGGAGGAATCAGCCCCAGCATTTT.